What follows are 24 T cell receptor beta chains derived from one specimen sequenced in a study of monozygotic twins with inflammatory bowel disease. TCRdb derives one entry per CDR3 protein from the 5' RACE reads, leaving out DNA. This table lists fewer than 450,000 distinct CDR3 sequences. Sequencing was done on a sample of blood. The receptors shown here come from a human donor with ulcerative colitis or Crohn's disease, or a healthy co-twin of an affected twin (not recorded which).

V is TRBV19 and J is TRBJ2-2; TCRdb names TRBD1, which stays unverified in the absence of DNA. Germline V gives CDR1 LNHDA, CDR2 SQIVND (reference sequence). The CDR3 is 13 residues long. This chain's CDR3 is CASNSGFPGELFF.

The chain has TRBV6-2 or TRBV6-3 and TRBJ2-2. CDR1 is MNHEY and CDR2 is SVGEGT in the germline V gene. CDR3 size: 15 residues. Here the CDR3 reads CASSYLNLGTGELFF.

This CDR3 is CAWSFREAQYF. The chain joins TRBV30 to TRBJ2-7; TCRdb names TRBD1, which stays unverified in the absence of DNA. CDR3 size: 11 residues. Germline V lookup: CDR1 GTSNPN, CDR2 SVGIG (reference sequence). The full variable domain, with the rest looked up from reference TRBV30 and TRBJ2-7, is SQTIHQWPATLVQPVGSPLSLECTVEGTSNPNLYWYRQAAGRGLQLLFYSVGIGQISSEVPQNLSASRPQDRQFILSSKKLLLSDSGFYLCAWSFREAQYFGPGTRLTVT.

J is TRBJ2-6 and V is TRBV2. The CDR3 has 14 amino acids. Germline-derived CDR1 and CDR2 are SNHLY and FYNNEI. The CDR3: CAGSKLSGANVLTF.

The chain couples TRBV24-1 to TRBJ2-3. The CDR3 length is 17 residues. Germline lookup yields CDR1 KGHDR and CDR2 SFDVKD. CDR3 amino acids: CATSDLGPDGGTDTQYF.

The CDR3: CASRGDINTEAFF. The chain joins TRBV7-2 to TRBJ1-1. Per the germline V gene, CDR1 is SGHTA and CDR2 is FQGNSA. The CDR3 runs 13 residues.

CDR3 protein: CASSLAPTGLRGYTF. This rearrangement joins TRBV7-9 to TRBJ1-2; TCRdb's D call, TRBD1, is unchecked because there is no DNA. The CDR3 spans 15 residues. Germline V lookup: CDR1 SEHNR, CDR2 FQNEAQ (reference sequence).

The chain uses TRBV7-9 and TRBJ1-2; TCRdb reports TRBD1, a call that lacks DNA to check it against. This CDR3 has 14 residues. Germline-derived CDR1 and CDR2 are SEHNR and FQNEAQ (reference sequence). The CDR3 reads CASSSGQGVDGYTF. Supplemented by reference TRBV7-9 and TRBJ1-2, the full variable domain reads DTGVSQNPRHKITKRGQNVTFRCDPISEHNRLYWYRQTLGQGPEFLTYFQNEAQLEKSRLLSDRFSAERPKGSFSTLEIQRTEQGDSAMYLCASSSGQGVDGYTFGSGTRLTVV.

The CDR3 loop reads CATSDTDTQYF. This chain connects TRBV24-1 to TRBJ2-3. CDR3 length: 11 residues. Germline-derived CDR1 and CDR2 are KGHDR and SFDVKD.

V is TRBV7-9 and J is TRBJ1-3. The CDR3 is 14 residues long. Germline CDR1 is SEHNR and CDR2 is FQNEAQ (reference sequence). CDR3: CASSLSRAGNTIYF.

This chain links TRBV13 with TRBJ1-4; TCRdb lists TRBD1, though no DNA is available to test this call. This CDR3 region has 14 residues. Looked up from germline, CDR1 is PRHDT and CDR2 is FYEKMQ (reference sequence). The CDR3: CASSFGTVNEKLFF. Complete variable domain (other parts from reference TRBV13 and TRBJ1-4): AAGVIQSPRHLIKEKRETATLKCYPIPRHDTVYWYQQGPGQDPQFLISFYEKMQSDKGSIPDRFSAQQFSDYHSELNMSSLELGDSALYFCASSFGTVNEKLFFGSGTQLSVL.

The gene calls are TRBV20-1 and TRBJ2-3; TCRdb's D call of TRBD2 is untestable without DNA. This CDR3 comprises 15 residues. Germline CDR1 DFQATT, CDR2 SNEGSKA (reference sequence). This chain's CDR3 is CSAREAGGPSDTQYF.

The chain combines TRBV19 with TRBJ2-7; without DNA, the TCRdb call of TRBD1 cannot be checked. Germline-derived CDR1 and CDR2 are LNHDA and SQIVND (reference sequence). There are 16 residues in the CDR3. The CDR3 loop reads CASSMLRDRGLNEQYF.

This rearrangement joins TRBV9 to TRBJ1-1; TCRdb proposes TRBD1, but this gene call is untestable without DNA. The CDR3 consists of 15 residues. Germline V gene sequence: CDR1 SGDLS, CDR2 YYNGEE. CDR3 protein: CASSVVGGVNTEAFF.

The genes are TRBV4-2 and TRBJ2-7; the TCRdb D gene call, TRBD1, has no DNA to confirm it. The V gene's germline CDR1 is LGHNA and CDR2 YNFKEQ. CDR3 length: 19 residues. The CDR3 sequence is CASSPQHNGPRTGNYEQYF.

This sequence joins TRBV7-3 and TRBJ2-1; the D call of TRBD2 rests on TCRdb alone, since no DNA is present to check it. Per the germline V gene, CDR1 is SGHTA and CDR2 is FQGTGA. This CDR3 region has 15 residues. This CDR3 is CASSSTSGGYSEQFF.

V gene TRBV5-4 combines with J gene TRBJ2-3; lacking DNA, the TRBD1 call made by TCRdb goes unchecked. The CDR3 extends over 13 amino acids. Germline CDR1 reads SGHNT; CDR2 reads YYREEE (reference sequence). The chain's CDR3 is CASRGGETDTQYF.

V and J are TRBV29-1 and TRBJ2-3; the D call of TRBD2 rests on TCRdb alone, since no DNA is present to check it. Germline V lookup: CDR1 SQVTM, CDR2 ANQGSEA. CDR3 length: 15 amino acids. This chain's CDR3 is CSVKGRLASTDTQYF.

The gene calls are TRBV6-5 and TRBJ1-6; TCRdb gives TRBD1 as the D gene, but with no DNA this cannot be confirmed. The length of the CDR3 is 17 residues. Germline V lookup: CDR1 MNHEY, CDR2 SVGAGI. This CDR3 reads CASSYLEGAPYNSPLHF.

CDR3 amino acids: CATSRGRQGSRTDTQYF. The chain is built from TRBV15 and TRBJ2-3; TCRdb outputs TRBD2, but without DNA this stays unchecked. Germline V lookup: CDR1 LNHNV, CDR2 YYDKDF (reference sequence). The CDR3 is 17 residues long.

This chain connects TRBV6-5 to TRBJ2-1; the TCRdb D gene call, TRBD1, has no DNA to confirm it. Germline-derived CDR1 and CDR2 are MNHEY and SVGAGI. This CDR3 is 16 amino acids long. The CDR3 here is CASSYSGQGTYNEQFF.

The rearrangement joins TRBV3-1 to TRBJ2-1; TCRdb gives TRBD2 as the D gene, but with no DNA this cannot be confirmed. The CDR3 totals 16 residues. The V gene's germline CDR1 is LGHDT and CDR2 YNNKEL (reference sequence). The chain's CDR3 is CASSHRSGGAGNEQFF.

The chain joins TRBV27 to TRBJ2-5; the D call from TCRdb, TRBD2, cannot be confirmed without DNA. Germline CDR1 reads MNHEY; CDR2 reads SMNVEV (reference sequence). The CDR3 covers 16 residues. This chain's CDR3 is CASSLWASGGQETQYF.

V usage is TRBV6-5 and J usage is TRBJ1-1; TCRdb's D call, TRBD1, is unchecked because there is no DNA. Germline CDR1 and CDR2: MNHEY and SVGAGI. CDR3 size: 14 residues. The CDR3 sequence: CASSFGRGGTEAFF.